This TCR beta chain is from a study of T cells in localized non-small cell lung cancer. Study-wide results and limits: Among the tissues sampled, uninvolved adjacent lung had the highest T cell clonality, above tumor.

As to this clone: What it binds is unknown.

The CDR3 covers 11 residues. Trimming took off 4 bases at V and 8 bases at J, with 6 bases between the two ends. Germline V lookup: CDR1 MDHEN, CDR2 SYDVKM. Data came from immunoSEQ multiplex PCR; TCRdb stores just in-frame clones and leaves some out. The sample contains 35,000 to 45,000 clones, about 76% of which appear only once. The sequenced sample was PBMCs, obtained before any cancer treatment. The rearrangement uses TRBV28 and TRBJ1-5; possibly TRBD1 for D (5 bases). This clonotype was sampled from a woman aged 40 to 75 with stage II squamous cell lung carcinoma. DNA for the CDR3: TGTGCCAGCAGTTCGGGGGAGCCCCAGCATTTT. Protein product: CASSSGEPQHF.